This T cell receptor (beta chain) appears in the sequencing data of a study of neurological immune-mediated disorders. Each CDR3 protein gets one entry after TCRdb re-called the 5' RACE reads with MiXCR. The data hold some 60,000 distinct CDR3 sequences, with roughly 10% observed a single time. Time point defined: longitudinal time-point 1 (baseline). This clonotype occurred many times. The V gene's germline CDR1 is SGHNT and CDR2 YYREEE (reference sequence). Between the trimmed V and J ends, which lost 4 bases and 0 bases, there was a span of 13 bases. This CDR3 is 15 amino acids long. The TCR was taken from a male donor with HTLV-1-associated myelopathy (HAM/TSP). Sample: PBMCs. The gene calls are TRBV5-4 and TRBJ1-1; D gene ambiguous. The CDR3 reads CASSEPTGMNTEAFF. The DNA for the CDR3 is TGTGCCAGCAGCGAACCGACGGGAATGAACACTGAAGCTTTCTTT.